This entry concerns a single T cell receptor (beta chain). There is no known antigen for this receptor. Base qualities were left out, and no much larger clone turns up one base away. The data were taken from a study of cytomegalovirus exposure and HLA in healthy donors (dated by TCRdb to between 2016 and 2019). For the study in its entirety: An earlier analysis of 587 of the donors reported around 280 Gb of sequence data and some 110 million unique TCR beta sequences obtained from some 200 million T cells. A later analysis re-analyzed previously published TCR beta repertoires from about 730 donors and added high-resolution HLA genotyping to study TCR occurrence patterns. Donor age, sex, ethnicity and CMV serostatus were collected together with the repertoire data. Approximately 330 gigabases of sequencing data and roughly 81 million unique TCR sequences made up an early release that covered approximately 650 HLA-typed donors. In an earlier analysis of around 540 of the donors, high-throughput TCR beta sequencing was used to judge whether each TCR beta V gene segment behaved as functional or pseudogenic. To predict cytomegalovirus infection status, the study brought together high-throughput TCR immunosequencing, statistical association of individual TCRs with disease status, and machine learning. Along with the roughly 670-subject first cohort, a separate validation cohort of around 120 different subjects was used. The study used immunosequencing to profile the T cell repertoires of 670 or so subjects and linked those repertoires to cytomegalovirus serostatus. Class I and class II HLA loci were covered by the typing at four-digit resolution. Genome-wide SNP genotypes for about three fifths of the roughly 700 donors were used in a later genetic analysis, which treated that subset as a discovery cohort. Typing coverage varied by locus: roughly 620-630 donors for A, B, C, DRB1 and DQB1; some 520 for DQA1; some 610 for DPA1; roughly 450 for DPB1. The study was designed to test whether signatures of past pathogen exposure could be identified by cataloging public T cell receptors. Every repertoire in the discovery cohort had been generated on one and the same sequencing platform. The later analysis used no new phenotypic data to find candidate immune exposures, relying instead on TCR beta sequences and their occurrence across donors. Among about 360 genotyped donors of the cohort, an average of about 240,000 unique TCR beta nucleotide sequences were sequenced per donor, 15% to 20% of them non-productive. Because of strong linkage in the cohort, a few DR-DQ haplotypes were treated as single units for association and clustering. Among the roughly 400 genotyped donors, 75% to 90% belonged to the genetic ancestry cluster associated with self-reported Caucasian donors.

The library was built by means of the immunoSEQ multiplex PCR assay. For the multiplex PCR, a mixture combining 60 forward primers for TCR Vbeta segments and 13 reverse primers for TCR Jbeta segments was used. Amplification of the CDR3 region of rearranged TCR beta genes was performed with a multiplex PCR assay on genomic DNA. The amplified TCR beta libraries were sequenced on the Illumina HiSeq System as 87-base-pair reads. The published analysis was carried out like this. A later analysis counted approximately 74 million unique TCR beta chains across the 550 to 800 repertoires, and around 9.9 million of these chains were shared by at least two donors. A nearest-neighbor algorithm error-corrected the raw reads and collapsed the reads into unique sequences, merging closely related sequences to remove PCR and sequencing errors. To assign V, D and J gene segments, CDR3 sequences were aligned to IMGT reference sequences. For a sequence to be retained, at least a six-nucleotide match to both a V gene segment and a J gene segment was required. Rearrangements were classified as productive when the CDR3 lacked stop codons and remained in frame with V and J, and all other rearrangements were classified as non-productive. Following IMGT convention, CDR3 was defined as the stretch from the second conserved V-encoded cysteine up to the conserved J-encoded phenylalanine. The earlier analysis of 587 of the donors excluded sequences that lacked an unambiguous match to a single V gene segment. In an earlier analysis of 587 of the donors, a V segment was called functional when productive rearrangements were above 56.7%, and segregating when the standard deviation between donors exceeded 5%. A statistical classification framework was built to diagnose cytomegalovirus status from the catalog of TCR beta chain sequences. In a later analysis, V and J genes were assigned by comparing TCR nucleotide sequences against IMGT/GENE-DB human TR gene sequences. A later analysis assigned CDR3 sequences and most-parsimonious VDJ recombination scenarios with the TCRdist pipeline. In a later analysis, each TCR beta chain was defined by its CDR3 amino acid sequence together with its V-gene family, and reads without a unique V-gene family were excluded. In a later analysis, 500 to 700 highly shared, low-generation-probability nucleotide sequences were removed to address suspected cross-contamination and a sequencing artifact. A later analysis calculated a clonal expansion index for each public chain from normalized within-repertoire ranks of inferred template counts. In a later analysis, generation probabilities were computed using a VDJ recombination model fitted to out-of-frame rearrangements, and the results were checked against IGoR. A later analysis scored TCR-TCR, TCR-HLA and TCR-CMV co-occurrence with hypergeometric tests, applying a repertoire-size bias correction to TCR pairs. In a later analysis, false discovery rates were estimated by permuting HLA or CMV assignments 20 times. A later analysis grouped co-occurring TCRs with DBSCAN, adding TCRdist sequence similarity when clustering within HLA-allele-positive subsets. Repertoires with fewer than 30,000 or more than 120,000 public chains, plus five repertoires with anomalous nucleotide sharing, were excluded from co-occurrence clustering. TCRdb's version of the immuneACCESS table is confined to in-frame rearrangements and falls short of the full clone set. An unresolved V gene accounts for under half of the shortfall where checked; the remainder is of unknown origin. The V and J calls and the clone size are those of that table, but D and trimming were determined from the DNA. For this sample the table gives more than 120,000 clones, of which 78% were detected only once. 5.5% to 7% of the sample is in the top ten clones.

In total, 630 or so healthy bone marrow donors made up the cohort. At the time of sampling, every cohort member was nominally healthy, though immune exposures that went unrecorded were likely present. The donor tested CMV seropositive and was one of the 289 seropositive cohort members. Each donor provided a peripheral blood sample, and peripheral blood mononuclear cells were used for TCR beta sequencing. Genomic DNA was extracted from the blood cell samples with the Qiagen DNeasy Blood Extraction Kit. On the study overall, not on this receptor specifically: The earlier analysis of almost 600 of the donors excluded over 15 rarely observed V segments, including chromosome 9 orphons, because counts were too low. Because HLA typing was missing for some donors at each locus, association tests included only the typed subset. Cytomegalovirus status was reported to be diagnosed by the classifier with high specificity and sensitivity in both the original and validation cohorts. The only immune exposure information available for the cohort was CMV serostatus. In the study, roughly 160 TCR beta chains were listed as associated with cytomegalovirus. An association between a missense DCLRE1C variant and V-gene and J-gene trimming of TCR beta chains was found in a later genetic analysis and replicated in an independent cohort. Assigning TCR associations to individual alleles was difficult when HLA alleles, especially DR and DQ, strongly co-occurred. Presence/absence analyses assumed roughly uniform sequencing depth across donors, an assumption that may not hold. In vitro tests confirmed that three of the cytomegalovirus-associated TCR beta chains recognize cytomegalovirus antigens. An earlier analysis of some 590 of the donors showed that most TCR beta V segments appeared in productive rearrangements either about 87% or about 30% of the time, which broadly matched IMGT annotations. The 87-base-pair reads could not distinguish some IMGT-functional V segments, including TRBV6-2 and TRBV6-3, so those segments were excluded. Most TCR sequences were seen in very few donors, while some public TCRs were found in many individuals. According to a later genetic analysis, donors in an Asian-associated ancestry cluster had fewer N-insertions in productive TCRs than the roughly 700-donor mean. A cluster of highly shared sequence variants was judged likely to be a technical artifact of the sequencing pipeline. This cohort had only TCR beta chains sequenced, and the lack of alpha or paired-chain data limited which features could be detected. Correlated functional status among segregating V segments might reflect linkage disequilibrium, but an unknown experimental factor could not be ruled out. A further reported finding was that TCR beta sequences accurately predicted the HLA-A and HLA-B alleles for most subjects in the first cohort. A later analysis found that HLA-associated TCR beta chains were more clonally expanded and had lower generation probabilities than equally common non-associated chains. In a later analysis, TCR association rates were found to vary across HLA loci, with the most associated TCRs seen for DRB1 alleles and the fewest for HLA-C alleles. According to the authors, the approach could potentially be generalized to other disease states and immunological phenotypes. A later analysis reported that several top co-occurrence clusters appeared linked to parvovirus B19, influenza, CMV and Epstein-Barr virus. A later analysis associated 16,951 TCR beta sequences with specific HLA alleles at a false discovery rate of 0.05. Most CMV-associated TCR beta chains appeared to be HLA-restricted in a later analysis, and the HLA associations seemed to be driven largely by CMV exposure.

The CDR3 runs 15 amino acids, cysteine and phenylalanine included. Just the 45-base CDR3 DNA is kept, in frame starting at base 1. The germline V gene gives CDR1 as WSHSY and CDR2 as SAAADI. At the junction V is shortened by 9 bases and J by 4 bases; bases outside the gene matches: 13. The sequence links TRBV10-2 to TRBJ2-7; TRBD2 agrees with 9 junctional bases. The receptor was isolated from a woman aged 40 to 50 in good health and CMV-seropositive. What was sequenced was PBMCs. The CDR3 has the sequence CASLPLAGEKYEQYF. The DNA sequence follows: TGCGCCAGTCTCCCCTTAGCGGGAGAAAAGTACGAGCAGTACTTC.